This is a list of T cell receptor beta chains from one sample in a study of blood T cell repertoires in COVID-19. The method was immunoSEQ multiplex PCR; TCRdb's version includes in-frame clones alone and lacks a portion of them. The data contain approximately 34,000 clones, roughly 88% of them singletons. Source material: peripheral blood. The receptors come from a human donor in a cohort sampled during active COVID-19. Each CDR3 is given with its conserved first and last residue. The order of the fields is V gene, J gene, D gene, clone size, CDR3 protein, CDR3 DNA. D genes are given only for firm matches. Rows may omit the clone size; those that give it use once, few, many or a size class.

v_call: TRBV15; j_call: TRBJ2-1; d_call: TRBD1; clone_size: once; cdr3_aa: CATQPQGAPNEQFF; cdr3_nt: TGTGCCACGCAACCCCAGGGGGCCCCCAATGAGCAGTTCTTC
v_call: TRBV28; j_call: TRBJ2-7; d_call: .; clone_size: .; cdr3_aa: CASSLTSRYEQYF; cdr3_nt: TGTGCCAGCAGCCTGACTAGTCGATACGAGCAGTACTTC
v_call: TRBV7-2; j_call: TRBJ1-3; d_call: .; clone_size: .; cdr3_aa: CASSLPRDGNTIYF; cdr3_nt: TGTGCCAGCAGCCTCCCCCGGGATGGAAACACCATATATTTT
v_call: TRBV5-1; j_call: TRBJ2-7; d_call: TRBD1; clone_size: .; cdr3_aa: CASSLTLGTVSYEQYF; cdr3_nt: TGCGCCAGCAGCCTAACCTTGGGGACAGTATCCTACGAGCAGTACTTC
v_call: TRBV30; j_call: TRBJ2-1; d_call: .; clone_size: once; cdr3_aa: CAWSVLSSPEQFF; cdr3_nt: TGTGCCTGGAGTGTACTCTCTAGCCCAGAGCAGTTCTTC
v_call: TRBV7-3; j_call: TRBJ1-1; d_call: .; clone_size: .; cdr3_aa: CASSPPRLNTEAFF; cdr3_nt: TGTGCCAGCAGTCCTCCTCGTTTAAACACTGAAGCTTTCTTT
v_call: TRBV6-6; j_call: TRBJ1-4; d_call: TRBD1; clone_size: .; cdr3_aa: CASEGGSSKLFF; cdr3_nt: TGTGCCAGCGAAGGGGGCTCGTCAAAACTGTTTTTT
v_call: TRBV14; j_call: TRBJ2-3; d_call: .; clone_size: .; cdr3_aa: CASRGRGGGTDTQYF; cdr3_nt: TGTGCCAGCAGAGGACGAGGGGGGGGAACAGATACGCAGTATTTT
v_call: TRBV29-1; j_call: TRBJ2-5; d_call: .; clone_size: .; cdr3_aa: CSVGTGAQYF; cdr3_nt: TGCAGTGTGGGGACGGGGGCCCAGTACTTC
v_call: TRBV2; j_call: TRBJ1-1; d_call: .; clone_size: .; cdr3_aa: CASSAELRFMNTEAFF; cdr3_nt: TGTGCCAGCAGTGCTGAGCTGAGGTTTATGAACACTGAAGCTTTCTTT
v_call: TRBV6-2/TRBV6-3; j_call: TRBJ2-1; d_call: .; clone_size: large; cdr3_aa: CASSNPGQAPYNEQFF; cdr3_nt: TGTGCCAGCAGTAACCCGGGACAAGCCCCCTACAATGAGCAGTTCTTC
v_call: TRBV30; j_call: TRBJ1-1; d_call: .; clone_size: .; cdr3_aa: CAWSRVNSGAFF; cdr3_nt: TGTGCCTGGTCCAGGGTCAACTCGGGCGCTTTCTTT
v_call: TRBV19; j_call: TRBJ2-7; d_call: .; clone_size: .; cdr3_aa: CASSLTGSEQYF; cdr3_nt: TGTGCCAGTAGTCTCACAGGGTCCGAGCAGTACTTC
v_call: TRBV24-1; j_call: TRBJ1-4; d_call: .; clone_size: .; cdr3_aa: CATSDPFGGSEKLFF; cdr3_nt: TGTGCCACCAGTGATCCCTTTGGGGGGAGTGAAAAACTGTTTTTT
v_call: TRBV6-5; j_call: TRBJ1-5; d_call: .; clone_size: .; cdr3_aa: CASWGGYSNQPQHF; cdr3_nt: TGTGCCAGCTGGGGGGGGTATAGCAATCAGCCCCAGCATTTT
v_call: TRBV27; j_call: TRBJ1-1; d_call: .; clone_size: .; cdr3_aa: CASSWGGETGEAFF; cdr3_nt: TGTGCCAGCAGCTGGGGAGGGGAAACTGGGGAAGCTTTCTTT
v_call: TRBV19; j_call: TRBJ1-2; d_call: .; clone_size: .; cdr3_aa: CASSIDFSYGYTF; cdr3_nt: TGTGCCAGTAGTATAGATTTCTCCTATGGCTACACCTTC
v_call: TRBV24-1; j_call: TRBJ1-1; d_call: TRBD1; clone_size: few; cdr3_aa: CATSSTGLNTEAFF; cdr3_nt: TGTGCCACCAGTTCGACAGGGCTGAACACTGAAGCTTTCTTT
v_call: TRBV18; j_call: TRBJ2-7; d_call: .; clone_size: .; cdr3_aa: CASSPKTAVSYEQYF; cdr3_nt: TGTGCCAGCTCACCTAAGACAGCCGTCTCCTACGAGCAGTACTTC
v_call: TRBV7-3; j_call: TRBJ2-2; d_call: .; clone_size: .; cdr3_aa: CASSPTGGDSTGELFF; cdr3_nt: TGTGCCAGCAGCCCGACCGGAGGGGACAGTACCGGGGAGCTGTTTTTT
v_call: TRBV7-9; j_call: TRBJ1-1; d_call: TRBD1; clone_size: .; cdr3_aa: CASSATVGQGNTEAFF; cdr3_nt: TGTGCCAGCAGCGCTACAGTCGGACAGGGTAACACTGAAGCTTTCTTT
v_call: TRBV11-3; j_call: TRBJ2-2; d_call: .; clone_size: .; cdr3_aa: CASSLGGVATGELFF; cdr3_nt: TGTGCCAGCAGCTTAGGCGGGGTGGCCACCGGGGAGCTGTTTTTT
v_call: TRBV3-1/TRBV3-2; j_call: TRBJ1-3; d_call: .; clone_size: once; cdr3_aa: CASSQPAGNTIYF; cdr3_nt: TGTGCCAGCAGCCAGCCAGCTGGAAACACCATATATTTT
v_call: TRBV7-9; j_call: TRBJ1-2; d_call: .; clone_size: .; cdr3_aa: CASSLVEAESGYTF; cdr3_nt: TGTGCCAGCAGCTTAGTAGAAGCGGAGTCTGGCTACACCTTC
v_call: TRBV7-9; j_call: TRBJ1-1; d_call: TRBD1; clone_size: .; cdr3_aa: CASSIQGALWTEAFF; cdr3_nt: TGTGCCAGCAGCATTCAGGGGGCCCTGTGGACTGAAGCTTTCTTT
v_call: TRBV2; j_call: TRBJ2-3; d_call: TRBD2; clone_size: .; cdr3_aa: CASSSSGRSRDTQYF; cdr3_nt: TGTGCCAGCAGTTCTAGCGGGAGGTCCCGGGATACGCAGTATTTT
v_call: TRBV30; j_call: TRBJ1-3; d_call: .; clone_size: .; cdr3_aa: CAWSRGSGNTIYF; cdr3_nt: TGTGCCTGGAGTAGGGGCTCTGGAAACACCATATATTTT
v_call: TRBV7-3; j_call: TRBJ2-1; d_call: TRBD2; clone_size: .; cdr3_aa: CASSLTTSGGRDEQFF; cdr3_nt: TGTGCCAGCAGCTTAACAACTAGCGGGGGCCGGGATGAGCAGTTCTTC
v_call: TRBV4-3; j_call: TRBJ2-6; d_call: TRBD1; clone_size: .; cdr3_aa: CASSQDGLDRANVLTF; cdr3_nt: TGCGCCAGCAGCCAAGATGGACTGGACAGGGCGAACGTCCTGACTTTC
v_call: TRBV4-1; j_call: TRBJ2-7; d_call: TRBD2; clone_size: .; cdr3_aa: CASAPALAGAYEQYF; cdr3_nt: TGCGCCAGCGCCCCGGCTCTAGCGGGAGCTTACGAGCAGTACTTC
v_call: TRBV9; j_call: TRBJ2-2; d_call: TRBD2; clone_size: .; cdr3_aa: CASSVGLAGDLNTGELFF; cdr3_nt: TGTGCCAGCAGCGTAGGGCTAGCGGGAGACTTGAACACCGGGGAGCTGTTTTTT
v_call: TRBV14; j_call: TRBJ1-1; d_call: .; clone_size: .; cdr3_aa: CASSREPREAFF; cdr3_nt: TGTGCCAGCAGCCGGGAGCCGAGGGAAGCTTTCTTT